Listed here are 9 T cell receptor beta chains from one sample, sequenced in a study of PD-L1 blockade in urothelial cancer. Clones were read by immunoSEQ multiplex PCR, and TCRdb kept only the in-frame ones, dropping some. The repertoire holds 50,000 to 60,000 clones, with about 86% as singletons. Source: PBMCs, taken around atezolizumab (anti-PD-L1) treatment. These receptors came from a man in his fifties or sixties with urothelial cancer.

The V gene is TRBV5-8, the J gene TRBJ2-4; 13 bases match TRBD2. This CDR3 has 18 residues. The V gene's germline CDR1 is SGHTS and CDR2 YDEGEE. With V trimmed by 4 bases and J by 1 base, 8 bases remained unmatched. Here the CDR3 DNA reads TGTGCCAGCAGCCCCGGACTAGCGGGAGTGATGGCCAAAAACATTCAGTACTTC. Its translation is CASSPGLAGVMAKNIQYF.

About this clone: Germline is not matched at one junction end, which may reflect a read error. The chain carries TRBV7-7 and TRBJ2-2; the D gene is possibly TRBD1 (5 bases). Germline CDR1 and CDR2: SSHAT and FNYEAQ (reference sequence). The CDR3 covers 15 residues. CDR3 sequence reads: CASSLTDTGAGELFF. The DNA of the CDR3 is TGTGCTAGCAGCTTAACGGACACCGGCGCCGGGGAGCTGTTTTTT.

This CDR3 reads CATKTGVEAFF. Here the CDR3 DNA reads TGTGCCACTAAGACAGGGGTTGAAGCTTTCTTT. V is TRBV19 and J is TRBJ1-1, with 8 bases fitting TRBD1. Germline loops: CDR1 LNHDA, CDR2 SQIVND (reference sequence). V was clipped by 10 bases and J by 7 bases; unmatched bases: 5. The CDR3 covers 11 residues.

The V and J genes are TRBV28 and TRBJ1-1; 7 bases fit TRBD1. Germline CDR1 reads MDHEN; CDR2 reads SYDVKM. The trim removed 7 bases at V and 4 bases at J, leaving 6 bases unmatched. CDR3 length: 13 residues. In nucleotides, the CDR3 is TGTGCCAGCAACTTACAGGGGATCACTGAAGCTTTCTTT. It codes for CASNLQGITEAFF.

The rearrangement joins TRBV11-3 to TRBJ1-1; D unresolved. CDR3 length: 13 amino acids. Trimming removed 0 bases from V and 1 base from J, with 3 bases in between. Germline V gene sequence: CDR1 SGHNT, CDR2 YENEEA. This chain's CDR3 is CASSLDRNTEAFF. As DNA, the CDR3 is TGTGCCAGCAGCTTAGACAGGAACACTGAAGCTTTCTTT.

This chain uses TRBV19 with TRBJ2-7, with 13 bases identical to TRBD2. The germline V gene has CDR1 LNHDA and CDR2 SQIVND (reference sequence). The CDR3 spans 15 residues. V shed 6 bases, J shed 4 bases, and the junction held 6 bases outside the gene matches. CDR3 nucleotide sequence: TGTGCCAGTAGAAGGGGGACTAGCGGGATATACGAGCAGTACTTC. Its translation: CASRRGTSGIYEQYF. Full variable domain (missing parts from reference TRBV19 and TRBJ2-7): DGGITQSPKYLFRKEGQNVTLSCEQNLNHDAMYWYRQDPGQGLRLIYYSQIVNDFQKGDIAEGYSVSREKKESFPLTVTSAQKNPTAFYLCASRRGTSGIYEQYFGPGTRLTVT.

This chain connects TRBV5-1 to TRBJ1-4, with D unclear. Germline V CDR1 and CDR2: SGHRS, YFSETQ. Deletions cut 3 bases from V and 7 bases from J, with 4 bases between. This CDR3 has 11 residues. CDR3 coding DNA: TGCGCCAGCAGCTCTATTGAAAAACTGTTTTTT. Translated: CASSSIEKLFF.

As DNA, the CDR3 is TGTGCCAGCAGGGAACAGGGGCGGAATGAGCAGTTCTTC. This translates into CASREQGRNEQFF. The chain combines TRBV2 with TRBJ2-1; TRBD1 aligns across 7 bases. The CDR3 spans 13 residues. Germline values: CDR1 SNHLY, CDR2 FYNNEI. With 6 bases clipped from V and 7 bases from J, the junction kept 6 bases outside the gene matches.

The chain couples TRBV5-6 to TRBJ1-6; 8 bases line up with TRBD1. V dropped 0 bases and J dropped 14; count of bases not matched to a gene: 10. In germline, CDR1 is SGHDT, CDR2 YYEEEE. The CDR3 has 15 residues. The CDR3 sequence: CASSLAGQGGDALHF. DNA of the CDR3: TGTGCCAGCAGCTTGGCTGGACAGGGTGGCGATGCCCTCCACTTT.